This TCR beta chain was identified in a study of blood T cells in healthy people across ages. Of note for this clonotype: Its target is not known.

A second PCR of roughly 7 to 11 cycles used a sample-barcoded 5' primer and a J-beta primer mix. Via MiXCR, TCRdb re-called the 5' RACE reads, giving one row per CDR3 protein. The repertoire holds 1 million to 1.2 million distinct CDR3 sequences, under 40% seen once, with around 12% in the top ten. Peripheral blood from each donor was collected in a volume of about 9.9 milliliters. General study results and limits: A roughly linear age-dependent decrease characterized TCR beta diversity per million T cells. Long-lived donors carried more naive CD4+ cells and greater diversity than aged donors. Investigators viewed diversity estimates from one million T cells as underestimates, the study reported.

This clonotype was obtained from a man between 18 and 29 years old in good health. Sequencing was carried out using blood.

This CDR3 reads CASSLYSGQGSPLHF. CDR3 bases: TGTGCCAGCAGCTTATATTCGGGACAGGGGTCACCCCTCCACTTT. The V gene is TRBV11-2, the J gene TRBJ1-6; 10 nucleotides line up with TRBD1. Per germline, CDR1 SGHAT and CDR2 FQNNGV. This CDR3 region has 15 residues. The V gene end was trimmed by 2 bases and the J gene end by 10 bases; junction bases not matched to a gene: 5.